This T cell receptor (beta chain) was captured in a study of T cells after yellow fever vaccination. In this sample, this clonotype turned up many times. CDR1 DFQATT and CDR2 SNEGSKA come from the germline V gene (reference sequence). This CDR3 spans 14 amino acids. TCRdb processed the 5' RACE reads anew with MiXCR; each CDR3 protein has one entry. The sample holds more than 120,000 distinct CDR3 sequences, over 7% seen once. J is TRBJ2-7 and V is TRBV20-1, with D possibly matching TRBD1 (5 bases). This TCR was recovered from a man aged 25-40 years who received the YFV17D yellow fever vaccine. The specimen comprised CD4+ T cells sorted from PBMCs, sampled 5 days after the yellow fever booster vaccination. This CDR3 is CSHVPTARSYEQYF. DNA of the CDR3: TGCAGCCACGTTCCGACAGCCCGTTCCTACGAGCAGTACTTC.